The sequence of this T cell receptor beta chain was determined in a study of cytomegalovirus exposure and HLA in healthy donors. V was pared by 4 bases and J by 5 bases, with 3 bases of the junction left unmatched. There are 13 residues in the CDR3. The germline gives CDR1 MNHEY, CDR2 SMNVEV (reference sequence). The study ran its PCR with 60 Vbeta and 13 Jbeta primers. Method: immunoSEQ multiplex PCR; TCRdb's copy keeps in-frame clones and lacks some. The listing contains fewer than 150,000 clones. The source is a young man in good health and CMV-seronegative. The specimen was PBMCs. The V call is TRBV27, the J call TRBJ2-5; 8 bases map to TRBD1. The CDR3 DNA sequence: TGTGCCAGCAGTTCAACAGGGGGGGAGACCCAGTACTTC. Residues: CASSSTGGETQYF.